This TCR beta chain originates from a study of regulatory dendritic cells for organ transplantation. Looking at the study overall: Regulatory dendritic cells were monocyte-derived, receiving vitamin D3 on days 0 and 4 and IL-10 on day 4. Overall study results and limits: Among resting subsets, memory CD8+ cells contained the most alloreactive clonotypes. Naive CD4+ and CD8+ repertoires were highly diverse; memory CD8+ was most oligoclonal.

The CDR3 length is 14 residues. Germline V CDR1 and CDR2: SGHDT, YYEEEE. The V end lost 1 base, the J end lost 0 bases, and 7 bases lay between the germline ends. Comment on this clone: Its antigen remains unknown.

Repertoires were generated with immunoSEQ multiplex PCR, while TCRdb's copy carries only in-frame clones and drops some. This sample has over 9,000 clones; roughly nine tenths occur once, and the top ten carry more than 0.35%. Sorted subsets were CFSE-labeled and cultured roughly five days with allogeneic dendritic cells. Naive CD45RA+ and memory CD45RO+ CD4+ or CD8+ T cells were FACS-sorted. The rearrangement uses TRBV5-6 and TRBJ1-2; D call uncertain. This clonotype was sampled from a human donor in good health. The specimen sequenced was naive CD8+ T cells from blood cultured with dendritic cells. The subset is: CD45RA+ naive T cells. The CDR3: CASSLRQSNYGYTF. DNA of the CDR3: TGTGCCAGCAGCTTGCGCCAGTCTAACTATGGCTACACCTTC. Combining the CDR3 with reference TRBV5-6 and TRBJ1-2 gives the whole variable domain DAGVTQSPTHLIKTRGQQVTLRCSPKSGHDTVSWYQQALGQGPQFIFQYYEEEERQRGNFPDRFSGHQFPNYSSELNVNALLLGDSALYLCASSLRQSNYGYTFGSGTRLTVV.